The 8 T cell receptor beta chains below were found in one sample sequenced in a study of shared clonotypes between healthy human individuals. Measured with immunoSEQ multiplex PCR; TCRdb has only the in-frame clones, and not every one. The sample yields 2.3 million or so clones, over 90% seen once. What was sequenced was naive CD4+ T cells from PBMCs. Subset here: CD45RA+ positively selected. The receptors were sampled from a man younger than 30 in good health. Some clones in this sample may be carry-over from other donors' samples.

The rearrangement joins TRBV25-1 to TRBJ2-3, with unresolved D. CDR3 length: 12 amino acids. V was shortened by 5 bases and J by 4 bases, with 7 bases between the two germline ends. Germline-derived CDR1 and CDR2 are MGHDK and SYGVNS. CDR3 in amino acids: CASSSIADTQYF. The CDR3 bases are TGTGCCAGCAGTTCCATCGCAGATACGCAGTATTTT. Full variable domain (rest looked up from reference TRBV25-1 and TRBJ2-3): EADIYQTPRYLVIGTGKKITLECSQTMGHDKMYWYQQDPGMELHLIHYSYGVNSTEKGDLSSESTVSRIRTEHFPLTLESARPSHTSQYLCASSSIADTQYFGPGTRLTVL.

This clone was seen once. The chain carries TRBV5-1 and TRBJ2-5; TRBD2 is a possible D gene (6 bases). The V end lost 3 bases, the J end lost 4 bases, and 16 bases lay between the germline ends. The CDR3 totals 15 residues. Germline CDR1 is SGHRS and CDR2 is YFSETQ. The CDR3 loop is CASSYLAGFIETQYF. CDR3 DNA: TGCGCCAGCAGCTATCTCGCGGGGTTTATAGAGACCCAGTACTTC.

The CDR3 spells CASSLRTSGRETYEQYF. In DNA form, the CDR3 reads TGCGCCAGCAGCTTAAGGACTAGCGGGAGGGAAACCTACGAGCAGTACTTC. This chain links TRBV5-1 with TRBJ2-7; TRBD2 matches at 15 bases. Per the germline V gene, CDR1 is SGHRS and CDR2 is YFSETQ. V shed 2 bases, J shed 2 bases, and the junction held 5 bases outside the gene matches. The CDR3 loop spans 17 amino acids.

This chain uses TRBV11-2 with TRBJ2-2; TRBD2 agrees at 16 bases. The V segment lost 4 bases and the J segment 8 bases; nucleotides outside the gene matches: 16. The germline CDR1 and CDR2 sequences are SGHAT and FQNNGV. The CDR3 sequence is 20 residues long. The CDR3 nucleotides are TGTGCCAGCAGCTCAGAGGGACCCACCGGGACTAGCGGGAGGGCTGGGGAGCTGTTTTTT. It encodes CASSSEGPTGTSGRAGELFF. Filled out from reference TRBV11-2 and TRBJ2-2, the complete variable domain reads EAGVAQSPRYKIIEKRQSVAFWCNPISGHATLYWYQQILGQGPKLLIQFQNNGVVDDSQLPKDRFSAERLKGVDSTLKIQPAKLEDSAVYLCASSSEGPTGTSGRAGELFFGEGSRLTVL.

This chain links TRBV7-2 with TRBJ1-3, with a tentative D call TRBD1 (5 bases). Germline V lookup: CDR1 SGHTA, CDR2 FQGNSA. Trimming cost V 0 bases and J 3 bases, with 9 bases left between them. This CDR3 is 15 amino acids long. Here the CDR3 DNA reads TGTGCCAGCAGCTTAGCGTGGGGGTTTGGAAACACCATATATTTT. Translating gives CASSLAWGFGNTIYF.

The V gene is TRBV28, the J gene TRBJ1-5; D unresolved. V shed 6 bases and J shed 4 bases, with 19 bases lying between them. Germline CDR1 and CDR2: MDHEN and SYDVKM. This CDR3 spans 16 amino acids. The CDR3 bases are TGTGCCAGCAGGCGGGTAAGCCTTTCCGTGAATCAGCCCCAGCATTTT. Translating it yields CASRRVSLSVNQPQHF.

Comments on this clone: This specimen includes other DNA sequences encoding the same CDR3. The rearrangement links TRBV6-1 to TRBJ2-7, with D unclear. The CDR3 contains 13 residues. Germline CDR1 reads MNHNS; CDR2 reads SASEGT. Between the trimmed V and J ends, which lost 0 bases and 4 bases, there was a span of 7 bases. The CDR3 loop is CASSEAVSYEQYF. As DNA, the CDR3 is TGTGCCAGCAGTGAAGCTGTCAGTTACGAGCAGTACTTC.

The V call is TRBV6-5, the J call TRBJ2-6; D might be TRBD2 (6 bases). CDR1 is MNHEY and CDR2 is SVGAGI in the germline V gene. This CDR3 is built from 14 residues. The V end was cut by 6 bases, the J end by 2 bases, with 8 bases between. CDR3 bases: TGTGCCAGCAGAAGGAGGGCTGGGGCCAACGTCCTGACTTTC. It specifies CASRRRAGANVLTF.